The 3 T cell receptor beta chains below all came from one sample that was sequenced in a study of CD39 and CD103 CD8 tumor-infiltrating T cells. Libraries were prepared by immunoSEQ multiplex PCR; TCRdb keeps only in-frame clonotypes and omits some of them. The sample shows approximately 17,000 clones, approximately 90% of them seen only once. Sequencing used CD8+ T cells sorted from blood. The sample's subset: total memory CD8 T cells (CD45RA-CCR7+/-) from blood or uninvolved lymph node. These TCRs come from a human donor with head and neck squamous cell carcinoma.

The chain couples TRBV6-4 to TRBJ2-3; 11 bases are shared with TRBD2. The CDR3 contains 15 residues. The V and J ends lost 6 bases and 4 bases, in that order; junction bases with no gene match: 6. Germline loops: CDR1 MRHNA, CDR2 SNTAGT. For the CDR3, the DNA is TGTGCCAGCAGATTAGCGGGGGGGCCCGCAGATACGCAGTATTTT. Its translation is CASRLAGGPADTQYF.

V is TRBV27 and J is TRBJ1-2, with D possibly matching TRBD1 (5 bases). Germline V lookup: CDR1 MNHEY, CDR2 SMNVEV (reference sequence). The V end lost 2 bases, the J end lost 5 bases, and 6 bases lay between the germline ends. CDR3 length equals 12 residues. The CDR3 sequence: CASSLKGYGYTF. The CDR3 bases are TGTGCCAGCAGTTTAAAGGGGTATGGCTACACCTTC.

Written as DNA, the CDR3 is TGTGCCAGCCTCGGGACAGGGATCGGCTACACCTTC. As protein: CASLGTGIGYTF. The rearrangement joins TRBV9 to TRBJ1-2; the match to TRBD1 covers 9 bases. After removal of 7 bases from V and 8 bases from J, the junction contained 6 bases not matched to a gene. CDR1 is SGDLS, CDR2 YYNGEE, per germline. The CDR3 extends over 12 amino acids.